Listed below are T cell receptor beta chains from one sample, sequenced in a study of T cells in Graves' hyperthyroidism and ophthalmopathy. MiXCR, run by TCRdb on the multiplex PCR reads, gives a single entry per CDR3 protein. The data hold 240,000 or so distinct CDR3 sequences, with approximately 16% observed a single time. Sample: blood. These receptors were collected from a woman aged 18-35 years with Graves' ophthalmopathy. CDR3s include the opening cysteine and the closing phenylalanine or tryptophan. The D gene is left open where the match is weak. Where a row states a size, it is once, few, many or the class of an expanded clone; other rows omit it.

clone_size	v_call	d_call	j_call	cdr3_aa	cdr3_nt
many	TRBV24-1	NA	TRBJ1-2	CATSDLWAGYGYTF	TGTGCCACCAGTGATTTGTGGGCTGGCTATGGCTACACCTTC
many	TRBV7-3	NA	TRBJ2-5	CASSLNRLQETQYF	TGTGCCAGCAGCTTAAACAGGCTCCAAGAGACCCAGTACTTC
many	TRBV5-1	TRBD2	TRBJ2-3	CASSSGLAAASDTQYF	TGCGCCAGCAGCTCCGGACTAGCGGCGGCTTCAGATACGCAGTATTTT
many	TRBV6-1	TRBD1	TRBJ1-5	CASSPGQGKNQPQHF	TGTGCCAGCAGTCCCGGACAGGGGAAGAATCAGCCCCAGCATTTT
NA	TRBV28	TRBD1	TRBJ1-6	CASSPGGGNSPLHF	TGTGCCAGCAGCCCAGGGGGGGGTAATTCACCCCTCCACTTT
many	TRBV6-2/TRBV6-3	TRBD2	TRBJ2-1	CAASTGTSDNEQFF	TGTGCCGCTTCAACCGGGACTAGCGACAATGAGCAGTTCTTC
many	TRBV6-2/TRBV6-3	NA	TRBJ1-1	CASSYRRDWTEAFF	TGTGCCAGCAGTTACCGGCGAGACTGGACCGAAGCTTTCTTT
NA	TRBV9	NA	TRBJ2-1	CASSVAGDSYNEQFF	TGTGCCAGCAGCGTAGCGGGCGACTCCTACAATGAGCAGTTCTTC
NA	TRBV11-2	TRBD2	TRBJ2-7	CTGSQGLAGVQGEQYF	TGTACCGGCAGCCAGGGACTAGCGGGCGTTCAAGGCGAGCAGTACTTC
many	TRBV5-1	NA	TRBJ2-2	CASSVGPGQNTGELFF	TGCGCCAGCAGCGTGGGGCCAGGGCAGAACACCGGGGAGCTGTTTTTT